This T cell receptor beta chain stems from a study of control samples from healthy donors and cancer patients. Data came from immunoSEQ multiplex PCR; TCRdb stores just in-frame clones and leaves some out. The sample consists of about 54,000 clones, around 96% of them appearing once. From germline, CDR1 is SGHKS and CDR2 YYEKEE (reference sequence). There are 15 residues in the CDR3. Trimming removed 3 bases from V and 1 base from J; junction bases left unmatched: 4. The rearrangement joins TRBV5-5 to TRBJ1-5; 7 bases match TRBD1. This TCR came from a woman in her twenties or thirties in good health. Sequenced input: blood. CDR3 coding DNA: TGTGCCAGCAGCTGGGGACAGTCCAGCAATCAGCCCCAGCATTTT. Its translation: CASSWGQSSNQPQHF.